This TCR beta chain was sequenced during a study of blood T cell repertoires in COVID-19. The wider study: The United States, Italy and Spain were the sources of the acute and convalescent COVID-19 samples. The analysed material was cDNA or gDNA that came from T cells, B-cell-depleted T cells, or PBMCs.

V lost 9 bases and J lost 9; bases outside the gene matches: 16. Per the germline V gene, CDR1 is KGHDR and CDR2 is SFDVKD. The length of the CDR3 is 16 residues. In the source study's methods: Using reference gene primer amplification, nucleated cell counts were estimated. The assay was immunoSEQ multiplex PCR, and TCRdb's table has in-frame clones only and misses some. For V, J and clone size, that table is used; D and trimming come from the DNA. The table shows about 250,000 clones, with about four fifths occurring only once. Sequencing was done on a sample of PBMCs or T cells enriched from blood (not recorded which). The TCR originated in a man aged 35 to 55 who had been exposed to COVID-19. This sequence joins TRBV24-1 and TRBJ2-1; 10 bases map to TRBD2. CDR3 amino acids: CATQDLSSGSLGEQFF. The CDR3 DNA reads as TGTGCCACCCAAGATCTTTCTAGCGGGAGTCTGGGTGAGCAGTTCTTC.